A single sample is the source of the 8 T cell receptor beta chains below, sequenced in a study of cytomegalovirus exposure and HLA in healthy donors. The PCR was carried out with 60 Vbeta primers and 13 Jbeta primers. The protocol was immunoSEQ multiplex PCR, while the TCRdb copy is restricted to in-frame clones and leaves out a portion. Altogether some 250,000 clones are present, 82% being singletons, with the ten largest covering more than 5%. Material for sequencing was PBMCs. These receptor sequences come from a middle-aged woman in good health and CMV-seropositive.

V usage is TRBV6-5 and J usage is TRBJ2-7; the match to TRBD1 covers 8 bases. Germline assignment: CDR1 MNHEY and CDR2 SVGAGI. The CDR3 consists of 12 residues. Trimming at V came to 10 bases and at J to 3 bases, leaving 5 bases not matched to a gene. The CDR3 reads CATRQGYYEQYF. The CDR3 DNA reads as TGTGCCACTCGACAGGGGTACTACGAGCAGTACTTC.

CDR3 nucleotides: TGTGCCAGCAGCTTACAGGCTGTTGGGGGACAGGGTAATTACGAGCAGTACTTC. Translating gives CASSLQAVGGQGNYEQYF. The chain couples TRBV7-3 to TRBJ2-7, with 9 bases lining up with TRBD1. Germline loops: CDR1 SGHTA, CDR2 FQGTGA. CDR3 length equals 18 residues. V gave up 2 bases and J gave up 4 bases; unmatched junction bases: 15.

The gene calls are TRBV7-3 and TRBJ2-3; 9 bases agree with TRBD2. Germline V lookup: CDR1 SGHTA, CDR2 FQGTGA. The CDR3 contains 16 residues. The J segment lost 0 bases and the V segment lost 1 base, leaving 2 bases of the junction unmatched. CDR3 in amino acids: CASSLRREGSTDTQYF. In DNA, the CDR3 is TGTGCCAGCAGCTTAAGGCGGGAGGGAAGCACAGATACGCAGTATTTT. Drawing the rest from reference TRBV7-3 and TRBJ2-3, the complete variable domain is GAGVSQTPSNKVTEKGKYVELRCDPISGHTALYWYRQSLGQGPEFLIYFQGTGAADDSGLPNDRFFAVRPEGSVSTLKIQRTERGDSAVYLCASSLRREGSTDTQYFGPGTRLTVL.

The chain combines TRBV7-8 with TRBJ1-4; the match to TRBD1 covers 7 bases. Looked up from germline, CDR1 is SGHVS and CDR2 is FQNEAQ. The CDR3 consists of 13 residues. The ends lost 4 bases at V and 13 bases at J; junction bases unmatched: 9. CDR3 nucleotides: TGTGCCAGCAGCTCCAGGGGGGCGGTCGCACTGTTTTTT. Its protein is CASSSRGAVALFF.

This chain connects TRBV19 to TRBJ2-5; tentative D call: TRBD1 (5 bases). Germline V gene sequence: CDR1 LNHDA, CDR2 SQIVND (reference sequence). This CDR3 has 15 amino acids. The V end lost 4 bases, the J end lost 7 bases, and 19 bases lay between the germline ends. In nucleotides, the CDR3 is TGTGCCAGTAGTACTCGGGCGTCAGGGTCGGGGACCCAGTACTTC. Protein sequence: CASSTRASGSGTQYF.

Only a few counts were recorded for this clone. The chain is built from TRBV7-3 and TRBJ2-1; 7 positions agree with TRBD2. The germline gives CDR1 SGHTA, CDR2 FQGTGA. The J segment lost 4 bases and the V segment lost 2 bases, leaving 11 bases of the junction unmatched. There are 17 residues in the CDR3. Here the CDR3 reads CASSLSLGGGTYNEQFF. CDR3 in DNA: TGTGCCAGCAGCTTATCTCTCGGCGGGGGAACTTACAATGAGCAGTTCTTC.

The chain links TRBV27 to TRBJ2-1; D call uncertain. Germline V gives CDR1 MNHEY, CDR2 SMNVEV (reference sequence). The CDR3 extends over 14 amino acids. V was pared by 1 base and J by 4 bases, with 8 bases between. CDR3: CASSLFTTYNEQFF. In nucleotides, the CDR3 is TGTGCCAGCAGTTTATTCACCACTTACAATGAGCAGTTCTTC.

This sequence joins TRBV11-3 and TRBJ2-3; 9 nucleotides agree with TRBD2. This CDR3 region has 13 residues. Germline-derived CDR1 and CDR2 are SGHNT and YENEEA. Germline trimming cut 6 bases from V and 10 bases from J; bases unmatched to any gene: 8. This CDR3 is CASRPGTSLAQYF. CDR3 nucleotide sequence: TGTGCCAGCAGACCCGGGACTAGCTTGGCGCAGTATTTT.